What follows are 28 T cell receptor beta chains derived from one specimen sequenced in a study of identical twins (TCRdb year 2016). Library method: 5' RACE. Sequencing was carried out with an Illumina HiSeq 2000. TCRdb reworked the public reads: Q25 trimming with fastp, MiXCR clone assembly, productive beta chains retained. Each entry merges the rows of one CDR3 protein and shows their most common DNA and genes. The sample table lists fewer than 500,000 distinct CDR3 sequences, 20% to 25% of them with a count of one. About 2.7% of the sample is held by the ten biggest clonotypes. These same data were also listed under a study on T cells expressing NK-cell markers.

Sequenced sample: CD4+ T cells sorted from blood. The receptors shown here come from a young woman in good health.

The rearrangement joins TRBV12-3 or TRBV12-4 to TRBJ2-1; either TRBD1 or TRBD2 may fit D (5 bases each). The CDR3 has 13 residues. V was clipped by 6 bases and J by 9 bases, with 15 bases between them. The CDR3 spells CASSRGVGGEQFF. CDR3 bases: TGTGCCAGCAGCCGGGGAGTTGGGGGTGAGCAGTTCTTC.

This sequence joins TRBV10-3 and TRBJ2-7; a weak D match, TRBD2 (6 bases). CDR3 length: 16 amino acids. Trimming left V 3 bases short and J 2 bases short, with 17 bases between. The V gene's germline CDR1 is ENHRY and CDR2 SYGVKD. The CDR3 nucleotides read TGTGCCATCAGTGACCGCATGGGGCGGGGAACCTACGAGCAGTACTTC. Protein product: CAISDRMGRGTYEQYF.

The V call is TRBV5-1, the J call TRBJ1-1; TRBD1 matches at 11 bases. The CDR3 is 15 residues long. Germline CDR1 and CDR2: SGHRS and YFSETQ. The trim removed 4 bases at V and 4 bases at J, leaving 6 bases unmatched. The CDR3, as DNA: TGCGCCAGCAGCCCGGACAGGGGGCCTCGCACTGAAGCTTTCTTT. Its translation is CASSPDRGPRTEAFF. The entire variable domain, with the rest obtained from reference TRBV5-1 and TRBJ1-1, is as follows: KAGVTQTPRYLIKTRGQQVTLSCSPISGHRSVSWYQQTPGQGLQFLFEYFSETQRNKGNFPGRFSGRQFSNSRSEMNVSTLELGDSALYLCASSPDRGPRTEAFFGQGTRLTVV.

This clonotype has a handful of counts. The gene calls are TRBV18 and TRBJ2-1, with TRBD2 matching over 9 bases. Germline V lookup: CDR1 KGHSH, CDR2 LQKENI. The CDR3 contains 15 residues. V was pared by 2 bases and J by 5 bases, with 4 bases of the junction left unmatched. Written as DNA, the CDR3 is TGTGCCAGCTCACCATTGACTAGCGGAAACAATGAGCAGTTCTTC. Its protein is CASSPLTSGNNEQFF.

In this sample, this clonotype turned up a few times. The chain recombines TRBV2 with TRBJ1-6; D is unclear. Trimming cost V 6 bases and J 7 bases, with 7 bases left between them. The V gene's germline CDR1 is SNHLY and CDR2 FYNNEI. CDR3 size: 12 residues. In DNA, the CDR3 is TGTGCCAGCAGCGATACCAATTCACCCCTCCACTTT. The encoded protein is CASSDTNSPLHF.

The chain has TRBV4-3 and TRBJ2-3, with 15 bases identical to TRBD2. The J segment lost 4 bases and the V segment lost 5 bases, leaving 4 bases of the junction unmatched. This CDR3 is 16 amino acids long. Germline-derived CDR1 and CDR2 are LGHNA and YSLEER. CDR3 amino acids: CASSTGLAGGADTQYF. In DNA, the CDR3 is TGCGCCAGCAGCACGGGACTAGCGGGAGGCGCAGATACGCAGTATTTT.

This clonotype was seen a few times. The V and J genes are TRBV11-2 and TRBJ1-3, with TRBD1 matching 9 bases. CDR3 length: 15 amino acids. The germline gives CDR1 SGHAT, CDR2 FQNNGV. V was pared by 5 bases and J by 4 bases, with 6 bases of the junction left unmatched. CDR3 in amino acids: CASSGYRGRGNTIYF. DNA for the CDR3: TGTGCCAGCAGCGGCTACAGGGGGCGAGGAAACACCATATATTTT.

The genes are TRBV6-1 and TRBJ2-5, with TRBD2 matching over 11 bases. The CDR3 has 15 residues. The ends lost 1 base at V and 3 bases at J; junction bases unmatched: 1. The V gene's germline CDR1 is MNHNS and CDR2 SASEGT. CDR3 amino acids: CASSEGGLAEETQYF. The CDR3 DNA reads TGTGCCAGCAGTGAAGGGGGACTAGCGGAAGAGACCCAGTACTTC.

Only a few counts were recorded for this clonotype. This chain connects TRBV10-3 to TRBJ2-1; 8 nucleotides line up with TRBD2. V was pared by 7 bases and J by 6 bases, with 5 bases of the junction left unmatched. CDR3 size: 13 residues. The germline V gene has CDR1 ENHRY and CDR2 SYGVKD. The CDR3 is CAINSGEANEQFF. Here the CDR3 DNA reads TGTGCCATCAATAGCGGGGAGGCCAATGAGCAGTTCTTC.

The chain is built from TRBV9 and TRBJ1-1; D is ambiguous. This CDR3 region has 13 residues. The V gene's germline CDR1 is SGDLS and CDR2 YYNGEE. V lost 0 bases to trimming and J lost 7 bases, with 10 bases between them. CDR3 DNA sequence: TGTGCCAGCAGCGTAGTGGGAAACTTTGAAGCTTTCTTT. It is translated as CASSVVGNFEAFF.

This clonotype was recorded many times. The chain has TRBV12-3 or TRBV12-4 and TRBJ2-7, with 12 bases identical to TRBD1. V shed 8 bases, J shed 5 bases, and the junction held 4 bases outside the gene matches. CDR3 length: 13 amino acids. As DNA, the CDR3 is TGTGCCAGCCGGGACAGGGGGCTCAACGAGCAGTACTTC. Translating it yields CASRDRGLNEQYF.

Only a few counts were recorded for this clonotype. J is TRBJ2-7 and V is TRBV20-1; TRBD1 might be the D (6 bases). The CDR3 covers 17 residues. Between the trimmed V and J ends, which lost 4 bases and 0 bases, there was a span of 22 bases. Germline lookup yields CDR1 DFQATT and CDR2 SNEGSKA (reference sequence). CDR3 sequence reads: CSATFVEQGRSSYEQYF. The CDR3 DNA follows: TGCAGTGCTACCTTTGTTGAACAGGGACGAAGCTCCTACGAGCAGTACTTC.

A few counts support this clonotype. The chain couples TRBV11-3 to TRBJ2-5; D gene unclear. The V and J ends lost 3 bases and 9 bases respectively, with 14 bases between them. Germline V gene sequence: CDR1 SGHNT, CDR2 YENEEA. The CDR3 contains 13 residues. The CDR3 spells CASSFPPPTAQYF. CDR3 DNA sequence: TGTGCCAGCAGCTTTCCCCCTCCGACGGCCCAGTACTTC. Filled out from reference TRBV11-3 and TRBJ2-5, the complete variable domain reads EAGVVQSPRYKIIEKKQPVAFWCNPISGHNTLYWYLQNLGQGPELLIRYENEEAVDDSQLPKDRFSAERLKGVDSTLKIQPAELGDSAVYLCASSFPPPTAQYFGPGTRLLVL.

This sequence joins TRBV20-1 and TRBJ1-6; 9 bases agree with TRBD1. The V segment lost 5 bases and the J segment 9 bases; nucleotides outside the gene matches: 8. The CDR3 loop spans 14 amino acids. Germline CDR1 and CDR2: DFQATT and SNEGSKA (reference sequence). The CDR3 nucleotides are TGCAGTGCTCTTTCCGGGACAGGGACTTCACCCCTCCACTTT. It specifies CSALSGTGTSPLHF.

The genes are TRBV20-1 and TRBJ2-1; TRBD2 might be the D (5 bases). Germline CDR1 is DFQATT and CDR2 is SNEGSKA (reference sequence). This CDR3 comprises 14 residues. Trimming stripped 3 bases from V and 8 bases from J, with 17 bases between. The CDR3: CSAREMTDSDEQFF. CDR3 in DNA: TGCAGTGCTAGGGAAATGACGGACTCGGATGAGCAGTTCTTC.

CDR3 in amino acids: CASSFGQPTDTQYF. The CDR3, as DNA: TGTGCCAGCAGTTTTGGGCAGCCCACAGATACGCAGTATTTT. V and J are TRBV7-8 and TRBJ2-3; D gene ambiguous. Germline V gene sequence: CDR1 SGHVS, CDR2 FQNEAQ. The V end was cut by 6 bases, the J end by 2 bases, with 12 bases between. The CDR3 runs to 14 residues.

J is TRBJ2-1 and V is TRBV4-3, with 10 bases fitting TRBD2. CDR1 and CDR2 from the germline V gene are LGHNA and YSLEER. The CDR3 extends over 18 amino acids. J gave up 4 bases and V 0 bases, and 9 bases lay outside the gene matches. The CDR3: CASSQEDIPGLAYNEQFF. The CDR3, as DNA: TGCGCCAGCAGCCAAGAAGATATTCCGGGACTAGCGTACAATGAGCAGTTCTTC.

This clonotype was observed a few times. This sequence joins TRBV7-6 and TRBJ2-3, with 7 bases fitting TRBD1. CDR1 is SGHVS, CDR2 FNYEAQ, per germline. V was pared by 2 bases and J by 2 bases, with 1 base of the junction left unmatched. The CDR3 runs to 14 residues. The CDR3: CASSLRGPTDTQYF. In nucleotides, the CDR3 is TGTGCCAGCAGCTTAAGGGGGCCCACAGATACGCAGTATTTT.

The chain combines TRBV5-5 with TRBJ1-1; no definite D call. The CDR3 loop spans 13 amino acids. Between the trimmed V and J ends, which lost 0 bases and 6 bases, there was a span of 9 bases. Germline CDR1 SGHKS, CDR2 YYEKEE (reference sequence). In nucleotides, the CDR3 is TGTGCCAGCAGCTTGGTGGGCAAATCTGAAGCTTTCTTT. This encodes CASSLVGKSEAFF.

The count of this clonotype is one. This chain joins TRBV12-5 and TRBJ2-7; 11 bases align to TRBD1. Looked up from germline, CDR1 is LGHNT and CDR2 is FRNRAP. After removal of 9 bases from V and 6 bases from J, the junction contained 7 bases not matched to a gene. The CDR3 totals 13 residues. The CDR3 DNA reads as TGTGCTAGACGACCCGGGACAGGGGGCGAGCAGTACTTC. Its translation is CARRPGTGGEQYF. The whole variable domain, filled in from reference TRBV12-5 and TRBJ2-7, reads DARVTQTPRHKVTEMGQEVTMRCQPILGHNTVFWYRQTMMQGLELLAYFRNRAPLDDSGMPKDRFSAEMPDATLATLKIQPSEPRDSAVYFCARRPGTGGEQYFGPGTRLTVT.

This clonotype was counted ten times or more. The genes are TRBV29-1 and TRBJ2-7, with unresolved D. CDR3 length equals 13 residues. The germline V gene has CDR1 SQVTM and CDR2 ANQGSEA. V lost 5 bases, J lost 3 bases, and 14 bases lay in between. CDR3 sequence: CSVRQLGNYEQYF. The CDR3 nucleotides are TGCAGCGTTCGACAATTGGGTAACTACGAGCAGTACTTC.

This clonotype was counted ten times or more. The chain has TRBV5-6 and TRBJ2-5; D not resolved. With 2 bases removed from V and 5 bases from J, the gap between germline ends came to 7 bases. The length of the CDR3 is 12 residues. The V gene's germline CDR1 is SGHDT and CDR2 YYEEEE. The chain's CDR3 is CASSLRSETQYF. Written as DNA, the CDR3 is TGTGCCAGCAGCTTAAGGTCCGAGACCCAGTACTTC.

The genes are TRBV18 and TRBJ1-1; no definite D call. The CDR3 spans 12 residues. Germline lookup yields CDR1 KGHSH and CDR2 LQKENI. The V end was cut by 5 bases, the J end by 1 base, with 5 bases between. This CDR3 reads CASSSWNTEAFF. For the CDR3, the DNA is TGTGCCAGCTCAAGTTGGAACACTGAAGCTTTCTTT.

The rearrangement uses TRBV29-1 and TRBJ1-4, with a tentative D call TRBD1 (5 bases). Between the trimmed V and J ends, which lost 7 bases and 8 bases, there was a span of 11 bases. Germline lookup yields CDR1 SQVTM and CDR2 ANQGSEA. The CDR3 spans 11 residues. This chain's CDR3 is CSGFSGEKLFF. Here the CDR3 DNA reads TGCAGCGGCTTTTCAGGGGAAAAACTGTTTTTT. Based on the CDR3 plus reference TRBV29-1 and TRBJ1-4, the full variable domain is SAVISQKPSRDICQRGTSLTIQCQVDSQVTMMFWYRQQPGQSLTLIATANQGSEATYESGFVIDKFPISRPNLTFSTLTVSNMSPEDSSIYLCSGFSGEKLFFGSGTQLSVL.

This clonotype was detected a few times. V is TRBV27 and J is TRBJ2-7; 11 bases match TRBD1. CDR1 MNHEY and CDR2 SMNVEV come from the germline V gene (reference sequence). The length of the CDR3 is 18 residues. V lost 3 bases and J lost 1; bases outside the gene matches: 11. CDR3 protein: CASSFRGQGAGSSYEQYF. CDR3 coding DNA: TGTGCCAGCAGTTTTCGAGGACAGGGGGCGGGATCATCCTACGAGCAGTACTTC.

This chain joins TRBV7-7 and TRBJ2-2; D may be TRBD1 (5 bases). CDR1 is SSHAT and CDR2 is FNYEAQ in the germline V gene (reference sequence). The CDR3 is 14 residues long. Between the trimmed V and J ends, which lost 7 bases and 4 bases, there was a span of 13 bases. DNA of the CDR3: TGTGCCAGCACCCCCAGGGTGGGCACCGGGGAGCTGTTTTTT. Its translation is CASTPRVGTGELFF.

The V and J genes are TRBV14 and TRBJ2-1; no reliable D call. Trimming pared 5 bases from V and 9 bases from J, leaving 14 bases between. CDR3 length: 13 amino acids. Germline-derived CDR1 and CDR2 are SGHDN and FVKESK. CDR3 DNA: TGTGCCAGCAGCATACGGACCAGCTTTGAGCAGTTCTTC. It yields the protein CASSIRTSFEQFF.

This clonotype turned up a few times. CDR3 in DNA: TGCAGTGCTCTTCATTCCGGGACAGTCCACAATGAGCAGTTCTTC. Translated, it gives CSALHSGTVHNEQFF. The V gene is TRBV20-1, the J gene TRBJ2-1; 7 positions agree with TRBD1. Unmatched junction bases numbered 12, after V lost 5 bases and J lost 5 bases. CDR1 and CDR2 from the germline V gene are DFQATT and SNEGSKA (reference sequence). The CDR3 sequence is 15 residues long.